Shown below are 21 T cell receptor beta chains from a single sample sequenced in a study of blood T cell repertoires in COVID-19. Sequencing was performed with immunoSEQ multiplex PCR; in TCRdb, only in-frame clones are kept and a portion is missing. The sample records about 190,000 clones, about 80% being singletons. Sequencing was performed on peripheral blood. Receptors were obtained from a woman aged 70-85 years with acute or convalescent COVID-19.

This chain joins TRBV19 and TRBJ1-2; TRBD1 aligns across 7 bases. Trimming took 6 bases from V and 6 from J; bases not matched to a gene: 13. CDR1 and CDR2 from the germline V gene are LNHDA and SQIVND (reference sequence). The CDR3 is made up of 15 amino acids. The CDR3 bases are TGTGCCAGTAGCCCGAGACAGGGAAGAGTGGATGGCTACACCTTC. It yields the protein CASSPRQGRVDGYTF.

J is TRBJ2-1 and V is TRBV6-4; D perhaps matches TRBD1 (5 bases). Trimming took off 2 bases at V and 0 bases at J, with 8 bases between the two ends. Germline CDR1 MRHNA, CDR2 SNTAGT. This CDR3 is 15 amino acids long. The CDR3 sequence: CASSDDDSSYNEQFF. The CDR3 coding sequence is TGTGCCAGCAGTGACGATGACAGCTCCTACAATGAGCAGTTCTTC.

In its sample, this clone was seen many times. This rearrangement joins TRBV7-2 to TRBJ1-2, with D possibly TRBD1 on 5 matching bases. The germline gives CDR1 SGHTA, CDR2 FQGNSA. The ends were cut back, 2 bases at V and 4 bases at J, with 11 bases in the middle. The CDR3 runs 14 residues. CDR3 nucleotide sequence: TGTGCCAGCAGCTTACAGGGCGGAGCCTATGGCTACACCTTC. Translated: CASSLQGGAYGYTF.

V usage is TRBV29-1 and J usage is TRBJ1-5; D unclear. Germline V CDR1 and CDR2: SQVTM, ANQGSEA. V lost 6 bases and J 4 bases, leaving 16 bases between the germline ends. The CDR3 runs 14 residues. The CDR3 is CSVISGGRNQPQHF. Written as DNA, the CDR3 is TGCAGCGTCATTTCGGGTGGGAGAAATCAGCCCCAGCATTTT.

This clone was observed once. This rearrangement joins TRBV5-5 to TRBJ1-1; D may be TRBD1 (5 bases). Germline loops: CDR1 SGHKS, CDR2 YYEKEE (reference sequence). V was trimmed by 4 bases and J by 0 bases, leaving 13 bases between them. CDR3 length: 15 residues. The CDR3, as DNA: TGTGCCAGCAGCAGCACGGGGGTGATGAACACTGAAGCTTTCTTT. Translated, it gives CASSSTGVMNTEAFF.

This clone has just one count. The genes are TRBV15 and TRBJ2-5; D possibly corresponds to TRBD2 (6 bases). Trimming removed 0 bases from V and 5 bases from J, with 13 bases in between. CDR1 is LNHNV and CDR2 is YYDKDF in the germline V gene (reference sequence). The CDR3 length is 15 residues. CDR3 loop: CATSRDPRGGETQYF. The CDR3 DNA sequence: TGTGCCACCAGCAGAGATCCGCGTGGGGGGGAGACCCAGTACTTC. The full variable domain, with the rest looked up from reference TRBV15 and TRBJ2-5, is DAMVIQNPRYQVTQFGKPVTLSCSQTLNHNVMYWYQQKSSQAPKLLFHYYDKDFNNEADTPDNFQSRRPNTSFCFLDIRSPGLGDTAMYLCATSRDPRGGETQYFGPGTRLLVL.

The chain's CDR3 is CASSVAFTGQGANEQFF. CDR3 coding DNA: TGTGCCAGCAGCGTAGCTTTTACGGGACAGGGGGCTAATGAGCAGTTCTTC. This chain links TRBV9 with TRBJ2-1, with 12 bases aligning to TRBD1. This CDR3 is 17 amino acids long. Trimming took 0 bases from V and 7 from J; bases not matched to a gene: 8. Germline CDR1 and CDR2: SGDLS and YYNGEE.

This clone came up once. V gene TRBV9 combines with J gene TRBJ2-1; TRBD2 matches 7 bases. The V segment lost 3 bases and the J segment 7 bases; nucleotides outside the gene matches: 1. Germline V CDR1 and CDR2: SGDLS, YYNGEE. The CDR3 runs to 12 residues. DNA for the CDR3: TGTGCCAGCAGCGGGCGGGGGAATGAGCAGTTCTTC. This gives the protein CASSGRGNEQFF.

Of note for this clone: Other DNA sequences from this sample encode an identical CDR3 as well. This chain connects TRBV6-6 to TRBJ1-3, with 9 bases fitting TRBD1. With 5 bases clipped from V and 3 bases from J, the junction kept 8 bases outside the gene matches. CDR3 size: 16 residues. Germline V gives CDR1 MNHNY, CDR2 SVGAGI (reference sequence). The CDR3: CASSPQGTGSGNTIYF. The CDR3 region has the DNA TGTGCCAGCAGTCCGCAAGGGACAGGGAGTGGAAACACCATATATTTT.

The chain has TRBV2 and TRBJ1-5; D not resolved. Germline CDR1 and CDR2: SNHLY and FYNNEI. Trimming took off 7 bases at V and 1 base at J, with 8 bases between the two ends. CDR3 length: 13 residues. CDR3 sequence: CASTPESNQPQHF. CDR3 nucleotides: TGTGCCAGCACCCCGGAGAGCAATCAGCCCCAGCATTTT.

The V and J genes are TRBV5-6 and TRBJ2-1; 7 bases are shared with TRBD2. V gave up 1 base and J gave up 3 bases; unmatched junction bases: 7. The CDR3 has 16 residues. Germline V gene lookup returns CDR1 SGHDT and CDR2 YYEEEE. The CDR3 DNA reads as TGTGCCAGCAGCTTGCTGGCGGGAGTGGGCTACAATGAGCAGTTCTTC. It translates to CASSLLAGVGYNEQFF.

This rearrangement joins TRBV11-1 to TRBJ2-1; D may be TRBD2 (6 bases). The CDR3 extends over 14 amino acids. Per germline, CDR1 SGHAT and CDR2 FQDESV (reference sequence). Trimming removed 5 bases from V and 11 bases from J, with 19 bases in between. CDR3 in DNA: TGTGCCAGCAGCCATTCTATCAAGGGAGGAAAGCAGTTCTTC. Amino acid sequence: CASSHSIKGGKQFF. Based on the CDR3 plus reference TRBV11-1 and TRBJ2-1, the full variable domain is EAEVAQSPRYKITEKSQAVAFWCDPISGHATLYWYRQILGQGPELLVQFQDESVVDDSQLPKDRFSAERLKGVDSTLKIQPAELGDSAMYLCASSHSIKGGKQFFGPGTRLTVL.

The chain recombines TRBV5-1 with TRBJ1-4, with D unresolved. This CDR3 contains 15 residues. Per the germline V gene, CDR1 is SGHRS and CDR2 is YFSETQ. The V and J ends lost 6 bases and 6 bases respectively, with 18 bases between them. CDR3 nucleotides: TGCGCCAGCAAAAGGGAGGGCACTCCGGATGAAAAACTGTTTTTT. It codes for CASKREGTPDEKLFF.

The V call is TRBV7-2, the J call TRBJ1-2; no reliable D call. Trimming took off 2 bases at V and 8 bases at J, with 15 bases between the two ends. The CDR3 totals 14 residues. Germline-derived CDR1 and CDR2 are SGHTA and FQGNSA. The CDR3 loop reads CASSLNSRIGGYTF. As DNA, the CDR3 is TGTGCCAGCAGCTTAAATTCGAGGATTGGAGGCTACACCTTC.

This clone was found a few times. This chain links TRBV27 with TRBJ2-5; 11 bases match TRBD1. The CDR3 extends over 14 amino acids. CDR1 MNHEY and CDR2 SMNVEV come from the germline V gene (reference sequence). J was trimmed by 5 bases and V by 9 bases; bases with no gene match: 8. CDR3 sequence reads: CASCRTGGGETQYF. The CDR3 bases are TGTGCCAGTTGCAGGACAGGGGGCGGGGAGACCCAGTACTTC.

V gene TRBV21-1 combines with J gene TRBJ2-2; TRBD1, as called in the table, went unchecked against the DNA. TRBV21-1 is described as a pseudogene. The CDR3 runs to 14 residues. Written as DNA, the CDR3 is TGTGCCAGCACAGTGACAGGGGACACCGGGGAGCTGTTTTTT. Its protein is CASTVTGDTGELFF.

The chain links TRBV4-1 to TRBJ2-3, with TRBD1 identical over 9 bases. V shed 6 bases and J 2 bases; nucleotides not matched to a gene: 21. The CDR3 length is 20 residues. Germline V CDR1 and CDR2: MGHRA, YSYEKL. CDR3: CASRPSRDRVDSSPTDTQYF. The CDR3 DNA is TGCGCCAGCAGGCCTTCCCGGGACAGGGTTGATTCCTCCCCCACAGATACGCAGTATTTT.

The chain carries TRBV2 and TRBJ2-4; possibly TRBD2 for D (6 bases). Per germline, CDR1 SNHLY and CDR2 FYNNEI. V lost 1 base and J 1 base, leaving 11 bases between the germline ends. CDR3 length equals 16 residues. CDR3 amino acids: CASSEEEGVAKNIQYF. In DNA, the CDR3 is TGTGCCAGCAGTGAAGAGGAGGGTGTCGCCAAAAACATTCAGTACTTC.

The rearrangement joins TRBV14 to TRBJ2-7; TRBD2 matches at 12 bases. Germline CDR1 reads SGHDN; CDR2 reads FVKESK. With 4 bases clipped from V and 7 bases from J, the junction kept 8 bases outside the gene matches. This CDR3 contains 15 residues. The CDR3: CASSPRLAGVGEQYF. In nucleotides, the CDR3 is TGTGCCAGCAGCCCTCGACTAGCGGGAGTGGGGGAGCAGTACTTC.

The V call is TRBV5-1, the J call TRBJ2-7, with D possibly matching TRBD2 (6 bases). CDR1 and CDR2 from the germline V gene are SGHRS and YFSETQ. V was trimmed by 0 bases and J by 3 bases, leaving 13 bases between them. The CDR3 is 15 residues long. CDR3 DNA: TGCGCCAGCAGCTTGGATCCGGGGGTCCGCTACGAGCAGTACTTC. Translating it yields CASSLDPGVRYEQYF.

The chain is built from TRBV7-2 and TRBJ2-2; 10 positions agree with TRBD2. J lost 1 base, V lost 5 bases, and 4 bases had no gene match. Germline CDR1 and CDR2: SGHTA and FQGNSA. The CDR3 is made up of 16 amino acids. Here the CDR3 reads CASSPRTSGNTGELFF. In nucleotides, the CDR3 is TGTGCCAGCAGCCCAAGGACTAGCGGGAACACCGGGGAGCTGTTTTTT. Full variable domain (remainder filled in from reference TRBV7-2 and TRBJ2-2): GAGVSQSPSNKVTEKGKDVELRCDPISGHTALYWYRQSLGQGLEFLIYFQGNSAPDKSGLPSDRFSAERTGGSVSTLTIQRTQQEDSAVYLCASSPRTSGNTGELFFGEGSRLTVL.